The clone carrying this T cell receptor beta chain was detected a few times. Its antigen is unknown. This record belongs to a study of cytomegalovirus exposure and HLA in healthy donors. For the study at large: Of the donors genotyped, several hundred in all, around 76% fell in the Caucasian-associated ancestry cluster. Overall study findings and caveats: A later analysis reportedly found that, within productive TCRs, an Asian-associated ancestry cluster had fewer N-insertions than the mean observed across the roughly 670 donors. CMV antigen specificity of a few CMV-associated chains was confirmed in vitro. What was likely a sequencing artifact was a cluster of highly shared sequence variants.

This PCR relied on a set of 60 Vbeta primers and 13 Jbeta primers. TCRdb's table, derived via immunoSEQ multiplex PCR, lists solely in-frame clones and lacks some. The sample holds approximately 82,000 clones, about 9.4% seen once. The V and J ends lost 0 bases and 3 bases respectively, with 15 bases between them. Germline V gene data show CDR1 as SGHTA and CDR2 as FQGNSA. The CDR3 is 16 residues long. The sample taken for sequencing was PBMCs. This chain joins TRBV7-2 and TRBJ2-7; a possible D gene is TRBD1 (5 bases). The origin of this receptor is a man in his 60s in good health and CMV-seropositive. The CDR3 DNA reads TGTGCCAGCAGCTTAGCAGGGGCTGGGTTAATCTACGAGCAGTACTTC. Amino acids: CASSLAGAGLIYEQYF.